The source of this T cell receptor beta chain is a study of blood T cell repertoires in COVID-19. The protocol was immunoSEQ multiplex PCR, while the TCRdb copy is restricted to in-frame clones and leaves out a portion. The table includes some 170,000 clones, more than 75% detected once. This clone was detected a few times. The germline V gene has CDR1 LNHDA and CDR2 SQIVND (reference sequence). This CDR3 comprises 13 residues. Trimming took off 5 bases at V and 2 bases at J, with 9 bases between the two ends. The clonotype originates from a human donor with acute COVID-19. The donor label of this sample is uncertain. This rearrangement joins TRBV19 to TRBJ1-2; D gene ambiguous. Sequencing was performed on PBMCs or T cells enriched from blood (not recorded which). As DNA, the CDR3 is TGTGCCAGTAGTCCCACGAGGAACTATGGCTACACCTTC. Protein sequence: CASSPTRNYGYTF.